The T cell receptor (beta chain) described here comes from a study of blood T cell repertoires in COVID-19. The wider study: Acute and convalescent COVID-19 specimens originated in the United States, Italy and Spain. The analysed material was cDNA or gDNA that came from T cells, B-cell-depleted T cells, or PBMCs.

Data came from immunoSEQ multiplex PCR; TCRdb stores just in-frame clones and leaves some out. The sample yields some 70,000 clones, more than 75% seen once. This receptor was obtained from a man aged 50 to 60 with active COVID-19. The specimen was peripheral blood.

CDR3 in amino acids: CASSLQAGAILPNEQFF. The CDR3 bases are TGCGCCAGCAGCTTGCAGGCAGGGGCCATCTTACCCAATGAGCAGTTCTTC. The chain joins TRBV5-1 to TRBJ2-1; maybe TRBD1 (6 bases). Germline V CDR1 and CDR2: SGHRS, YFSETQ. Deletions cut 1 base from V and 6 bases from J, with 20 bases between. CDR3 length: 17 residues.